The 27 T cell receptor beta chains in this list originate from one sample, sequenced in a study of regulatory T cells in long-lasting Graves disease. Time point described: newly diagnosed GD, antithyroid drugs for less than 3 months. RNA from PBMCs was the source of the TCR library. Construction of TCR beta libraries relied on iRepertoire HTBI primers and on Arm-PCR targeting CDR3 regions. Each CDR3 protein is one row after TCRdb ran MiXCR on the multiplex PCR reads. This sample has under 450,000 distinct CDR3 sequences, with 12% found just once. These data were also reused for a study on T cells in Graves' hyperthyroidism and ophthalmopathy.

Here the sequenced sample was peripheral blood mononuclear cells (PBMCs), taken at new diagnosis, from a patient treated with antithyroid drugs. The receptors were sampled from a young woman with Graves disease.

At least ten counts were recorded for this clonotype. This CDR3 is missing its conserved last phenylalanine or tryptophan, likely due to a read error. The DNA is omitted, as the CDR3 cannot be located on it reliably, and the CDR3 follows TCRdb's listing. The CDR3 loop reads CASSLRAGGPVEV. The rearrangement uses TRBV12-3 or TRBV12-4 and TRBJ2-3; the table's D call, TRBD2, has no DNA check behind it. The CDR3 sequence runs 13 residues, both termini included.

This clonotype was seen repeatedly, ten times or more. The chain joins TRBV7-2 to TRBJ1-4; TRBD1 is a possible D gene (6 bases). The CDR3 has 17 amino acids. Looked up from germline, CDR1 is SGHTA and CDR2 is FQGNSA. Trimming took off 3 bases at V and 2 bases at J, with 16 bases between the two ends. The CDR3 coding sequence is TGTGCCAGCAGCTTTCGGGGGCTCGATTTCACTAATGAAAAACTGTTTTTT. The encoded protein is CASSFRGLDFTNEKLFF. The full variable domain, in which reference TRBV7-2 and TRBJ1-4 provide the parts outside the CDR3, is GAGVSQSPSNKVTEKGKDVELRCDPISGHTALYWYRQSLGQGLEFLIYFQGNSAPDKSGLPSDRFSAERTGGSVSTLTIQRTQQEDSAVYLCASSFRGLDFTNEKLFFGSGTQLSVL.

The rearrangement uses TRBV20-1 and TRBJ2-4, with D possibly being TRBD1 (5 bases). V lost 4 bases and J lost 1, with 17 bases in between. This CDR3 is built from 16 residues. Germline-derived CDR1 and CDR2 are DFQATT and SNEGSKA (reference sequence). The CDR3 bases are TGCAGTGCTATGGGCAGGGATGGGCTGGCCAAAAACATTCAGTACTTC. Its translation: CSAMGRDGLAKNIQYF.

This clonotype was detected only a few times. V and J are TRBV20-1 and TRBJ1-1; D is undetermined. The length of the CDR3 is 15 residues. CDR1 DFQATT and CDR2 SNEGSKA come from the germline V gene (reference sequence). V gave up 6 bases and J gave up 1 base, with 18 bases separating them. CDR3 protein: CSAVNSDTKNTEAFF. In nucleotides, the CDR3 is TGCAGTGCAGTAAACAGCGACACGAAGAACACTGAAGCTTTCTTT.

This clonotype was counted ten times or more. The chain employs TRBV7-9 and TRBJ2-1; weak D call: TRBD1 (5 bases). CDR1 SEHNR and CDR2 FQNEAQ come from the germline V gene (reference sequence). Trimming removed 5 bases from V and 4 bases from J, with 21 bases in between. The CDR3 loop spans 17 amino acids. The CDR3 loop reads CASSPSGLGSGYNEQFF. The DNA for the CDR3 is TGTGCCAGCAGCCCGAGTGGGCTAGGGTCAGGGTACAATGAGCAGTTCTTC. Supplemented by reference TRBV7-9 and TRBJ2-1, the full variable domain reads DTGVSQNPRHKITKRGQNVTFRCDPISEHNRLYWYRQTLGQGPEFLTYFQNEAQLEKSRLLSDRFSAERPKGSFSTLEIQRTEQGDSAMYLCASSPSGLGSGYNEQFFGPGTRLTVL.

This clonotype was observed at least ten times. V usage is TRBV30 and J usage is TRBJ1-1, with D maybe TRBD1 (5 bases). The ends were cut back, 3 bases at V and 4 bases at J, with 12 bases in the middle. CDR1 and CDR2 (germline): GTSNPN, SVGIG (reference sequence). This CDR3 is 13 amino acids long. Here the CDR3 DNA reads TGTGCCTGGAGCTGGGGGATGACCACTGAAGCTTTCTTT. Residues: CAWSWGMTTEAFF. Complete variable domain (other parts from reference TRBV30 and TRBJ1-1): SQTIHQWPATLVQPVGSPLSLECTVEGTSNPNLYWYRQAAGRGLQLLFYSVGIGQISSEVPQNLSASRPQDRQFILSSKKLLLSDSGFYLCAWSWGMTTEAFFGQGTRLTVV.

The J gene is TRBJ2-5, the V gene TRBV20-1; D is possibly TRBD1 or TRBD2 (5 bases each). Per the germline V gene, CDR1 is DFQATT and CDR2 is SNEGSKA (reference sequence). The CDR3 contains 17 residues. The V end lost 1 base, the J end lost 0 bases, and 18 bases lay between the germline ends. The CDR3 sequence is CSARAPYGTPNQETQYF. The CDR3 coding sequence is TGCAGTGCTAGAGCCCCATATGGGACCCCCAACCAAGAGACCCAGTACTTC.

This clonotype was observed at least ten times. V is TRBV28 and J is TRBJ1-1; D is unresolved. This CDR3 contains 11 residues. CDR1 MDHEN and CDR2 SYDVKM come from the germline V gene. V was cut by 5 bases and J by 4 bases, with 5 bases left in between. CDR3: CASSPGTEAFF. The CDR3 DNA reads as TGTGCCAGCAGTCCTGGCACTGAAGCTTTCTTT.

This clonotype showed up many times. The V and J genes are TRBV20-1 and TRBJ2-7, with 16 bases fitting TRBD2. Trimming at V came to 0 bases and at J to 5 bases, leaving 4 bases not matched to a gene. Germline-derived CDR1 and CDR2 are DFQATT and SNEGSKA (reference sequence). CDR3 size: 16 residues. Written as DNA, the CDR3 is TGCAGTGCTAGAGAAGGGACTAGCGGGAGGGAGAACGAGCAGTACTTC. It is translated as CSAREGTSGRENEQYF.

There are many counts of this clonotype. The chain combines TRBV6-1 with TRBJ1-1; tentatively, D is TRBD1 (5 bases). V dropped 6 bases and J dropped 2 bases, with 10 bases sitting between them. The length of the CDR3 is 13 residues. Germline V gives CDR1 MNHNS, CDR2 SASEGT. CDR3 coding DNA: TGTGCCAGCAGCGACAGACCAAACACTGAAGCTTTCTTT. Amino acid sequence: CASSDRPNTEAFF.

In its sample, this clonotype was seen a few times. V and J are TRBV5-1 and TRBJ2-1, with D unresolved. The CDR3 is 13 residues long. Germline CDR1 reads SGHRS; CDR2 reads YFSETQ. The V and J ends lost 5 bases and 6 bases respectively, with 12 bases between them. CDR3 protein: CASSLASLNEQFF. CDR3 sequence (DNA): TGCGCCAGCAGTTTAGCTTCTCTCAATGAGCAGTTCTTC.

This clonotype was detected ten times or more. The chain uses TRBV18 and TRBJ2-5; 9 bases are a match to TRBD1. With the DNA end fitting TRBJ2-1 better, the J assignment may be wrong. The germline V gene encodes CDR1 KGHSH and CDR2 LQKENI. CDR3 length equals 17 residues. CDR3 coding DNA: TGTGCCAGCTCAAATCAAGGCCGGGACAGGGCCTTCAATGAGCAGTTCTTC. It translates to CASSNQGRDRAFNEQFF.

This clonotype appeared many times. V and J are TRBV28 and TRBJ2-7; the match to TRBD2 covers 7 bases. CDR3 length equals 13 residues. The germline CDR1 and CDR2 sequences are MDHEN and SYDVKM. V lost 9 bases and J lost 0; bases outside the gene matches: 5. This CDR3 is CASREVPSYEQYF. For the CDR3, the DNA is TGTGCCAGTCGGGAGGTCCCCTCCTACGAGCAGTACTTC.

The sample holds many counts of this clonotype. The rearrangement uses TRBV15 and TRBJ1-2, with TRBD1 as a possible D gene (5 bases). Germline lookup yields CDR1 LNHNV and CDR2 YYDKDF (reference sequence). The V end lost 0 bases, the J end lost 1 base, and 21 bases lay between the germline ends. CDR3 length: 19 amino acids. The CDR3 region has the DNA TGTGCCACCAGCAGAGATCTCACCGTTCCGGGGGGAAGTAACTATGGCTACACCTTC. Translated: CATSRDLTVPGGSNYGYTF.

V gene TRBV4-3 combines with J gene TRBJ1-1, with D maybe TRBD1 (6 bases). The CDR3 is 17 amino acids. The germline V gene encodes CDR1 LGHNA and CDR2 YSLEER. The V gene lost 0 bases and the J gene lost 1 base, with 15 bases spanning the gap. The CDR3: CASSQDPPGRGNTEAFF. The DNA of the CDR3 is TGCGCCAGCAGCCAAGATCCTCCAGGCAGGGGGAACACTGAAGCTTTCTTT.

This clonotype was recorded many times. The J gene is TRBJ2-4, the V gene TRBV28, with TRBD2 matching 8 bases. The CDR3 loop spans 15 amino acids. The trim removed 4 bases at V and 6 bases at J, leaving 8 bases unmatched. Germline CDR1 reads MDHEN; CDR2 reads SYDVKM. CDR3 DNA sequence: TGTGCCAGCAGTTCCAGACTAGCGCCGTCAAACATTCAGTACTTC. Residues: CASSSRLAPSNIQYF.

This clonotype was counted at least ten times. The chain has TRBV5-6 and TRBJ1-2; the D is unclear. Germline-derived CDR1 and CDR2 are SGHDT and YYEEEE. The CDR3 sequence is 13 residues long. Deletions cut 0 bases from V and 4 bases from J, with 7 bases between. CDR3 residues: CASSLDPGYGYTF. The CDR3 nucleotides are TGTGCCAGCAGCTTGGATCCAGGCTATGGCTACACCTTC.

This clonotype has more than one count but fewer than ten. The junction does not match germline at one end; this may be a read error. The CDR3 DNA reads as TGTGCCACCAGTGATGTTTCCGCGGACAGGGCGAAACAGAACTATAGCTACACCTTC. It codes for CATSDVSADRAKQNYSYTF. The chain carries TRBV24-1 and TRBJ1-2; the match to TRBD1 covers 8 bases. The CDR3 is 19 residues long. Germline CDR1 is KGHDR and CDR2 is SFDVKD.

This clonotype was found many times. The rearrangement uses TRBV19 and TRBJ2-2, with D maybe TRBD1 (6 bases). CDR1 is LNHDA and CDR2 is SQIVND in the germline V gene (reference sequence). V was cut by 5 bases and J by 2 bases, with 18 bases left in between. The CDR3 sequence is 17 residues long. This CDR3 reads CASSLRSDSLNTGELFF. CDR3 nucleotide sequence: TGTGCCAGTAGTCTACGATCGGACAGCCTCAACACCGGGGAGCTGTTTTTT.

This clonotype was observed many times. V and J are TRBV12-5 and TRBJ2-1; TRBD2 matches at 10 bases. Germline CDR1 is LGHNT and CDR2 is FRNRAP. CDR3 length equals 15 residues. Trimming at V came to 2 bases and at J to 8 bases, leaving 6 bases not matched to a gene. The CDR3 DNA follows: TGTGCTAGTGGTTTGTCACTAGCGGGACTCTATGAGCAGTTCTTC. It is translated as CASGLSLAGLYEQFF.

The rearrangement uses TRBV7-9 and TRBJ1-1; D might be TRBD1 (6 bases). Trimming cost V 5 bases and J 1 base, with 17 bases left between them. Germline assignment: CDR1 SEHNR and CDR2 FQNEAQ (reference sequence). The CDR3 runs to 16 residues. The CDR3 DNA reads as TGTGCCAGCAGCCTCCCCCCAGACAGGAAGAACACTGAAGCTTTCTTT. Protein product: CASSLPPDRKNTEAFF. The complete variable domain, with remaining parts taken from reference TRBV7-9 and TRBJ1-1, reads DTGVSQNPRHKITKRGQNVTFRCDPISEHNRLYWYRQTLGQGPEFLTYFQNEAQLEKSRLLSDRFSAERPKGSFSTLEIQRTEQGDSAMYLCASSLPPDRKNTEAFFGQGTRLTVV.

Worth noting for this clonotype: A much larger clone lies one base from this, so it may be a read error. The rearrangement links TRBV2 to TRBJ2-3, with 8 bases lining up with TRBD2. The V gene's germline CDR1 is SNHLY and CDR2 FYNNEI. CDR3 length equals 14 residues. V shed 7 bases and J 1 base; nucleotides not matched to a gene: 4. CDR3 protein: CASMRGACTDTQYF. CDR3 coding DNA: TGTGCCAGCATGCGGGGGGCCTGCACAGATACGCAGTATTTT.

V gene TRBV4-1 combines with J gene TRBJ1-5, with 7 bases aligning to TRBD1. This CDR3 contains 18 residues. V shed 3 bases and J 2 bases; nucleotides not matched to a gene: 13. CDR1 MGHRA and CDR2 YSYEKL come from the germline V gene. As DNA, the CDR3 is TGCGCCAGCAGCCATAAGACAGGGTCAGGGTCCGGCAATCAGCCCCAGCATTTT. It yields the protein CASSHKTGSGSGNQPQHF.

This clonotype occurred many times. The CDR3 nucleotides read TGTGCCAGCAGCTTGGGCCCGGGGGAGCCCCAGCATTTT. It translates to CASSLGPGEPQHF. The gene calls are TRBV7-9 and TRBJ1-5; TRBD1 might be the D (5 bases). Looked up from germline, CDR1 is SEHNR and CDR2 is FQNEAQ (reference sequence). V was shortened by 3 bases and J by 8 bases, with 11 bases between the two germline ends. This CDR3 has 13 residues.

In this sample, this clonotype turned up many times. This chain connects TRBV12-3 or TRBV12-4 to TRBJ1-2; TRBD1 aligns across 9 bases. The CDR3 runs 13 residues. Trimming took 6 bases from V and 5 from J; bases not matched to a gene: 4. CDR3 bases: TGTGCCAGCAGGACAGGGGGGGGTTATGGCTACACCTTC. Its protein is CASRTGGGYGYTF.

This clonotype showed up just once. A read error may be the cause here, since a much bigger clone is one base away. The V call is TRBV7-2, the J call TRBJ2-3; 15 bases match TRBD2. The germline gives CDR1 SGHTA, CDR2 FQGNSA. This CDR3 is built from 19 residues. CDR3 in DNA: TGTGCCAGCAGCCATTTTCTTCCGGGACTAGCGGGGGGCACAGGTACGCAGTATTTT. Protein product: CASSHFLPGLAGGTGTQYF.

Comment on this clonotype: Given a much more abundant clone one base away, this may be a read error. No conserved phenylalanine or tryptophan ends this CDR3, so it is likely a read error. CDR3 coding DNA: TGTGCCAGCAGCTTAACCGGCCTCGGGGCCAAAAACATTCAGTACCTC. It codes for CASSLTGLGAKNIQYL. V gene TRBV13 combines with J gene TRBJ2-4, with D uncertain. This CDR3 contains 16 residues. Trimming removed 2 bases at V and 1 base at J, with 12 bases between. Germline V gene sequence: CDR1 PRHDT, CDR2 FYEKMQ (reference sequence).